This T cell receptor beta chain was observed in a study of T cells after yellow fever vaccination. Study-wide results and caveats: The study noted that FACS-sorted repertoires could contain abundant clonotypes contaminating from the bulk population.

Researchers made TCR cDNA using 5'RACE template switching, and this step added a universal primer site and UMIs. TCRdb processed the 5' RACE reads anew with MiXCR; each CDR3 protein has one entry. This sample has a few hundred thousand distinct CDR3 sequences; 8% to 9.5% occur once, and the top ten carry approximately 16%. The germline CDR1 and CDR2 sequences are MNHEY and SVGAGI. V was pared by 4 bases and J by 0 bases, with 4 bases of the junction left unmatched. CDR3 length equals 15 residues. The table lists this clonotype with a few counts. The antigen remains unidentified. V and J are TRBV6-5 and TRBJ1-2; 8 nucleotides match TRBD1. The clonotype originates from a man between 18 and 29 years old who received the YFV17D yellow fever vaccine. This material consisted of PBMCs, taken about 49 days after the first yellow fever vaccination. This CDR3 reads CASSWTGSTNYGYTF. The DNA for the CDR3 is TGTGCCAGCAGTTGGACAGGGTCTACTAACTATGGCTACACCTTC.